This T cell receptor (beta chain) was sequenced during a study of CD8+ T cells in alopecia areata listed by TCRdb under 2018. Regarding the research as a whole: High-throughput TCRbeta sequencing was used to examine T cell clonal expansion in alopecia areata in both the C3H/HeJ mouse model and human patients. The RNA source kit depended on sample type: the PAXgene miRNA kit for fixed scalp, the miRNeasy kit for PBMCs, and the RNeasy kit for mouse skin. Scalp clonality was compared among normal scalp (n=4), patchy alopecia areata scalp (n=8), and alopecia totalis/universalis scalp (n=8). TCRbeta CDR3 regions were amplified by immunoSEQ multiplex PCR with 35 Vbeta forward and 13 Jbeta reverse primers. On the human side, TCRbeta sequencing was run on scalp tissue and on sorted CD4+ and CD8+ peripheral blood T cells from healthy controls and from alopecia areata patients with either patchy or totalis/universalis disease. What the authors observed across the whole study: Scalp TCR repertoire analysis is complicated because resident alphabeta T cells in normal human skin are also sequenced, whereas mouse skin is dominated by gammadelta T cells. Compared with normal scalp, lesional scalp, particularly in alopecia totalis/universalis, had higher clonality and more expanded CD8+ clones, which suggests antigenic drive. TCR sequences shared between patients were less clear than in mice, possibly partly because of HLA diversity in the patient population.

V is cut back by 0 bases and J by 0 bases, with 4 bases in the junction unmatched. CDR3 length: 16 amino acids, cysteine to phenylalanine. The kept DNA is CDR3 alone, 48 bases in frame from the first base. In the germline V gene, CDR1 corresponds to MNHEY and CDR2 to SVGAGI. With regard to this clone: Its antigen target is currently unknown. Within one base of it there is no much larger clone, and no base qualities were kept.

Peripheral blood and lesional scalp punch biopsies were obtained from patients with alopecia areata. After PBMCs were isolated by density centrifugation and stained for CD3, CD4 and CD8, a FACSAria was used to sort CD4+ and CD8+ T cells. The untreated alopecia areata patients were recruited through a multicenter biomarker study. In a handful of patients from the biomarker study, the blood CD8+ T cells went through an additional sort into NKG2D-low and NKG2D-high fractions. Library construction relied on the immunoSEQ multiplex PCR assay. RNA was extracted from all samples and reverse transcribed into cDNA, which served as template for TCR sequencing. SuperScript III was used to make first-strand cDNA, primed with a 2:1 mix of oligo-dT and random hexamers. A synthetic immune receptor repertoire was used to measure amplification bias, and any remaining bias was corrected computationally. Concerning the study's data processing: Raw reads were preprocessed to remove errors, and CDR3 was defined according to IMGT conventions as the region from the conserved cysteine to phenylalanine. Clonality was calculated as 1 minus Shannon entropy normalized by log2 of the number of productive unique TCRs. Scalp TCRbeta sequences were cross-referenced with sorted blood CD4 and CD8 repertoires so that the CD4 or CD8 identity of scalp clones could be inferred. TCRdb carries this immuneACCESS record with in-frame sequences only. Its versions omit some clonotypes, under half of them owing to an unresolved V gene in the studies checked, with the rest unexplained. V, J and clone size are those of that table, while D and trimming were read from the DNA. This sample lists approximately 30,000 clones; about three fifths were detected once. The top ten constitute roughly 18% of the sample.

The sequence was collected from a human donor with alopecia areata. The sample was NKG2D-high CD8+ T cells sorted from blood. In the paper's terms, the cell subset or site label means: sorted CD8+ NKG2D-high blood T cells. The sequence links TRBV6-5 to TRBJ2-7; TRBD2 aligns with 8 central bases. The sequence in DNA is TGTGCCAGCAGTTACTCGGGTAGCGGGGCCTCCTACGAGCAGTACTTC. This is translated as CASSYSGSGASYEQYF.